This T cell receptor beta chain is from a study of beta chain features in type 1 diabetes. Broader study findings: There were fewer insertions and more deletions at the VDJ junctions of type 1 diabetes patients.

Expressed TCRB transcripts were sequenced because the isolated RNA had all been reverse transcribed beforehand. This table comes from immunoSEQ multiplex PCR, and its TCRdb copy is limited to in-frame clones, with some not included. The data contain 250,000 to 300,000 clones, roughly 8% of them seen just once; the ten biggest clones take up roughly 1%. By sample share, this clone is medium-sized (0.01 to 0.1%). Its cognate antigen is unknown. Distinct nucleotide sequences in the sample also encode this CDR3. The CDR3 contains 16 residues. J lost 0 bases, V lost 0 bases, and 3 bases had no gene match. CDR1 SGHRS and CDR2 YFSETQ come from the germline V gene.

Sequenced material: central memory CD4+ T cells from blood. This receptor was identified in a woman aged 18-30 years in good health. This chain uses TRBV5-1 with TRBJ2-1; 7 bases line up with TRBD1. This chain's CDR3 is CASSLVSGGSYNEQFF. The CDR3, as DNA: TGCGCCAGCAGCTTGGTGTCAGGGGGCTCCTACAATGAGCAGTTCTTC. The complete variable domain, with remaining parts taken from reference TRBV5-1 and TRBJ2-1, reads KAGVTQTPRYLIKTRGQQVTLSCSPISGHRSVSWYQQTPGQGLQFLFEYFSETQRNKGNFPGRFSGRQFSNSRSEMNVSTLELGDSALYLCASSLVSGGSYNEQFFGPGTRLTVL.